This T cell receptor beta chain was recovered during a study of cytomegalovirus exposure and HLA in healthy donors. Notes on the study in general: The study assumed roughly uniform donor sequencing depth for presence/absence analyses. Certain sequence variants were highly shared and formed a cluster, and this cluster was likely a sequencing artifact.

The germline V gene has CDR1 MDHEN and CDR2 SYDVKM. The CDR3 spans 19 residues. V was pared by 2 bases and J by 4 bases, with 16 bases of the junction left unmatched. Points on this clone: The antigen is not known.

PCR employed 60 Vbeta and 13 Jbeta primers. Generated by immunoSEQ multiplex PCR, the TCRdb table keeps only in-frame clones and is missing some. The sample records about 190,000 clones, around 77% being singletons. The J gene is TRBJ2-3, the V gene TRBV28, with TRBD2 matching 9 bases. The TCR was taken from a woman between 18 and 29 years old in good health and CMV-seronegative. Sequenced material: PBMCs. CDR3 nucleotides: TGTGCCAGCAGTTTAAGGCGGGGGGGCCGTAGTATCTCCCCAGATACGCAGTATTTT. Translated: CASSLRRGGRSISPDTQYF.